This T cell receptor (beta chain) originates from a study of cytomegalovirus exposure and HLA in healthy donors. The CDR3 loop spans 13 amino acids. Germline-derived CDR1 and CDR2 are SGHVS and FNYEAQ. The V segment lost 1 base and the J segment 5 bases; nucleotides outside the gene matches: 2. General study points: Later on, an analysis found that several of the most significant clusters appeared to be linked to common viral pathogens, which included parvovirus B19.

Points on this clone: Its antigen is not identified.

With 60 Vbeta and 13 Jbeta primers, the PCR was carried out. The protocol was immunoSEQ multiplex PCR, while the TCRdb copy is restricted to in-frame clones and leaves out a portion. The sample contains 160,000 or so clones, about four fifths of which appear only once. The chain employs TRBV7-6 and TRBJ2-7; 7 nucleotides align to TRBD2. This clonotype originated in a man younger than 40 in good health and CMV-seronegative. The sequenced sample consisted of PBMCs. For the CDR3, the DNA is TGTGCCAGCAGCTTAGAGAGCGGGGACGAGCAGTACTTC. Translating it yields CASSLESGDEQYF.